The T cell receptor (beta chain) described here comes from a study of T cells after yellow fever vaccination. Study-wide points: The secondary response peaked faster, at day 5 versus 15, but was weaker. Post-booster repertoires contained most primary-vaccination clones again (96% CD4, roughly 90% CD8). Clonotypes found in both CD4 and CD8 compartments made up a small share.

This CDR3 comprises 14 residues. V dropped 2 bases and J dropped 7 bases, with 15 bases sitting between them. Germline V gene data show CDR1 as SGHRS and CDR2 as YFSETQ. TCR cDNA, made by 5'RACE template switching, carried an added universal primer site and UMIs. One entry per CDR3 protein, called by TCRdb with MiXCR from the 5' RACE reads. Altogether roughly 340,000 distinct CDR3 sequences are present, 4% being singletons, with the ten largest covering 20% to 25%. Turning to this clonotype: What it binds is unknown.

This sequence originates from a young man who received the YFV17D yellow fever vaccine. Source: PBMCs, taken 5 days after the yellow fever booster vaccination. The chain carries TRBV5-1 and TRBJ1-1; no clear D gene. CDR3 DNA sequence: TGCGCCAGCAGCTTAGGTCTGATGAAGGATGAAGCTTTCTTT. Translated, it gives CASSLGLMKDEAFF. The variable domain in full, completed from reference TRBV5-1 and TRBJ1-1, reads KAGVTQTPRYLIKTRGQQVTLSCSPISGHRSVSWYQQTPGQGLQFLFEYFSETQRNKGNFPGRFSGRQFSNSRSEMNVSTLELGDSALYLCASSLGLMKDEAFFGQGTRLTVV.